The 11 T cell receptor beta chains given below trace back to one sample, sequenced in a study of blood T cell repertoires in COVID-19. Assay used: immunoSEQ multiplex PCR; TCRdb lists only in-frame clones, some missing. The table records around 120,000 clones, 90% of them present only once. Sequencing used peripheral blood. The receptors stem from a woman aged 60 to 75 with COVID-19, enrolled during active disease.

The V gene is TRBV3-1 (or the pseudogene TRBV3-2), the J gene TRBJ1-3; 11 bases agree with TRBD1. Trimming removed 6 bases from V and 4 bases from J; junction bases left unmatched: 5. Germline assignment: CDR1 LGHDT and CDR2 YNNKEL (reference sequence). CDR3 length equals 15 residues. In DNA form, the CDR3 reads TGTGCCAGCAGACGGGACAGGGGGTCCGGAAACACCATATATTTT. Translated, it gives CASRRDRGSGNTIYF.

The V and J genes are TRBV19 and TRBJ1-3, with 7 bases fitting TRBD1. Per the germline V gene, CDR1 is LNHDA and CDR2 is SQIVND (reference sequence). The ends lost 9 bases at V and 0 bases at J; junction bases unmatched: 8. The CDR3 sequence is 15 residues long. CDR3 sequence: CASWGQKDSGNTIYF. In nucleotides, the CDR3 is TGTGCCAGCTGGGGACAGAAAGACTCTGGAAACACCATATATTTT.

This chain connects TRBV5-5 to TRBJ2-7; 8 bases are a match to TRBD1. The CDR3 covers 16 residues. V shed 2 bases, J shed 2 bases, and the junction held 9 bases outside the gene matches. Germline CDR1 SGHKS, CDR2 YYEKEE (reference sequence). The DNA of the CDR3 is TGTGCCAGCAGCTTTCAGGGGGCAGTAACAGCCTACGAGCAGTACTTC. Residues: CASSFQGAVTAYEQYF.

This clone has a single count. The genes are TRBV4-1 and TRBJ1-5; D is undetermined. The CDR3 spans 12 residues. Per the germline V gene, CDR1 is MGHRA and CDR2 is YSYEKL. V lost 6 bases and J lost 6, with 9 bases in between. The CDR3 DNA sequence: TGCGCCAGCAGAAATCCGGGTCAGCCCCAGCATTTT. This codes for CASRNPGQPQHF.

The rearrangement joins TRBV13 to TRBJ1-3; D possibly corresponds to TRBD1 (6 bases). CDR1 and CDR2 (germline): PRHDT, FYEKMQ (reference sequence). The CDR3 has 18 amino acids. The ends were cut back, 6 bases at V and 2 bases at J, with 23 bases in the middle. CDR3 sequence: CASRRGGSGFLAGNTIYF. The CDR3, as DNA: TGTGCCAGCAGACGAGGGGGATCAGGGTTTTTAGCTGGAAACACCATATATTTT.

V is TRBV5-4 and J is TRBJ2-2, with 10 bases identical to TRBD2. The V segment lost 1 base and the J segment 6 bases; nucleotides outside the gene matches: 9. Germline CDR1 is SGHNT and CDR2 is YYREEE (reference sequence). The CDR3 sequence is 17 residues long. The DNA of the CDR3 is TGTGCCAGCAGCTTGCCTAGCGGGGGTGGTCTGGCCGGGGAGCTGTTTTTT. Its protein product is CASSLPSGGGLAGELFF.

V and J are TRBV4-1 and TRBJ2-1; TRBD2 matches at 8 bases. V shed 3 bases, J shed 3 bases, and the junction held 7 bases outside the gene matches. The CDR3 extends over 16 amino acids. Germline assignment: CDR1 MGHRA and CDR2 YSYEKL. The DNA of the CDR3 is TGCGCCAGCAGCCATAGCGGGGAGACCTTCTACAATGAGCAGTTCTTC. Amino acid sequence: CASSHSGETFYNEQFF.

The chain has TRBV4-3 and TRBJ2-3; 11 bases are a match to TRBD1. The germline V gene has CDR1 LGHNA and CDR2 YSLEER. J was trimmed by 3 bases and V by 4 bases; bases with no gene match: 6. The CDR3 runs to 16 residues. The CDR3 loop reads CASSPGGTGGTDTQYF. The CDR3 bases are TGCGCCAGCAGCCCCGGGGGGACAGGGGGGACAGATACGCAGTATTTT.

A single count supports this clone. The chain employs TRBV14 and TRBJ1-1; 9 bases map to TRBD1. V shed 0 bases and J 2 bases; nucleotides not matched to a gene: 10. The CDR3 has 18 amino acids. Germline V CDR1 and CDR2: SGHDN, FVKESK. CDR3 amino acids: CASSQDRRQGGGNTEAFF. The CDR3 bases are TGTGCCAGCAGCCAAGATCGGAGACAGGGGGGGGGAAACACTGAAGCTTTCTTT.

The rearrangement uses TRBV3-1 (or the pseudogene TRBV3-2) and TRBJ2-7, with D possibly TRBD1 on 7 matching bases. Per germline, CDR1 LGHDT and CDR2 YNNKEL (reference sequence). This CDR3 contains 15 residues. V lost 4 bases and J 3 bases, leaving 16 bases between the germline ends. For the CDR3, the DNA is TGTGCCAGCAGCCTTCGGAGGGGGCGCGACTACGAGCAGTACTTC. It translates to CASSLRRGRDYEQYF.

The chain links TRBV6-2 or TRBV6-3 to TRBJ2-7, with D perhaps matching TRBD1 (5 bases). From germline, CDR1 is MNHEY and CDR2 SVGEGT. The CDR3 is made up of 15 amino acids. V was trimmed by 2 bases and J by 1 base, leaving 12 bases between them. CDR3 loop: CASSYTFQGSYEQYF. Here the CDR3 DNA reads TGTGCCAGCAGTTACACGTTCCAGGGATCCTACGAGCAGTACTTC.